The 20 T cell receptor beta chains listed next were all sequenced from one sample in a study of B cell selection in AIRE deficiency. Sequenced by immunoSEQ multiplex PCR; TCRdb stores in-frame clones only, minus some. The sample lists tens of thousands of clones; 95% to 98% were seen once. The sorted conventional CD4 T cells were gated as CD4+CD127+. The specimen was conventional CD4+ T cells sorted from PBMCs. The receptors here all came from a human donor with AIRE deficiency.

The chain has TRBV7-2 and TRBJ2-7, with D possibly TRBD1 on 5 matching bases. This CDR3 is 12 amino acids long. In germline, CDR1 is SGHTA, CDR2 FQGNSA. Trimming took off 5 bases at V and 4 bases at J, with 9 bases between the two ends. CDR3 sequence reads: CASSPTGYEQYF. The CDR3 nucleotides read TGTGCCAGCAGCCCAACAGGTTACGAGCAGTACTTC. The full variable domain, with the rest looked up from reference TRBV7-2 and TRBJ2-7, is GAGVSQSPSNKVTEKGKDVELRCDPISGHTALYWYRQSLGQGLEFLIYFQGNSAPDKSGLPSDRFSAERTGGSVSTLTIQRTQQEDSAVYLCASSPTGYEQYFGPGTRLTVT.

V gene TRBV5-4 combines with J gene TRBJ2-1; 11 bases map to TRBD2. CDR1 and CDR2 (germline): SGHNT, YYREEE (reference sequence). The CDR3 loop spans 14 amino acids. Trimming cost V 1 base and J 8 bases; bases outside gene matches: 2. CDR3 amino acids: CASSLTSGRDEQFF. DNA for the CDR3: TGTGCCAGCAGCTTGACTAGCGGGAGAGATGAGCAGTTCTTC.

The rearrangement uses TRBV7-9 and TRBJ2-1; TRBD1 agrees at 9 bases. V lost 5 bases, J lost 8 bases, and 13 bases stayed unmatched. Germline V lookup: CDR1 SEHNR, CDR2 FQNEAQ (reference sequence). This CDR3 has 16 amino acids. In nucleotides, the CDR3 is TGTGCCAGCAGCCCCACGGGGACAGGGCGGTTAGATGAGCAGTTCTTC. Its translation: CASSPTGTGRLDEQFF.

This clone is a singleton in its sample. In DNA form, the CDR3 reads TGTGCCAGCAGTTTGAACCCTTCGAGAGGAAACTATGGCTACACCTTC. It translates to CASSLNPSRGNYGYTF. This chain joins TRBV27 and TRBJ1-2; unclear D gene. Between the trimmed V and J ends, which lost 3 bases and 2 bases, there was a span of 16 bases. The CDR3 length is 16 residues. Per germline, CDR1 MNHEY and CDR2 SMNVEV (reference sequence).

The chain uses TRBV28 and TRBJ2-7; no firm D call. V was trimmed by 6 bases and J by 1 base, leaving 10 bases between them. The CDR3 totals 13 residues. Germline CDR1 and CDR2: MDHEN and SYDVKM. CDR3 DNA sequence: TGTGCCAGCAGGGTGGGAAATTCCTACGAGCAGTACTTC. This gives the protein CASRVGNSYEQYF.

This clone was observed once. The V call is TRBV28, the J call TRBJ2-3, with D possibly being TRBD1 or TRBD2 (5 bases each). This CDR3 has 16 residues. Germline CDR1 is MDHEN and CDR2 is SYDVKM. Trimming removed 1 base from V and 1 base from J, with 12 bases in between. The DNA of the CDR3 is TGTGCCAGCAGTTTATTTCAGGGAGCGGGCACAGATACGCAGTATTTT. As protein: CASSLFQGAGTDTQYF.

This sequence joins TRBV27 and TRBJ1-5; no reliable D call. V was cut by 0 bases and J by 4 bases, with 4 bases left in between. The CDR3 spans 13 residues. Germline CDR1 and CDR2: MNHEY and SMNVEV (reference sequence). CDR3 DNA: TGTGCCAGCAGTTTATCGTGGAATCAGCCCCAGCATTTT. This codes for CASSLSWNQPQHF.

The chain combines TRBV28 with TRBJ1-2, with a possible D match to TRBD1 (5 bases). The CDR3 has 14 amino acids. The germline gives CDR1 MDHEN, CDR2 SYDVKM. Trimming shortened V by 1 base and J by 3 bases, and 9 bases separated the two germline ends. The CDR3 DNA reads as TGTGCCAGCAGTTTATCTGGGGGGGACTATGGCTACACCTTC. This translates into CASSLSGGDYGYTF.

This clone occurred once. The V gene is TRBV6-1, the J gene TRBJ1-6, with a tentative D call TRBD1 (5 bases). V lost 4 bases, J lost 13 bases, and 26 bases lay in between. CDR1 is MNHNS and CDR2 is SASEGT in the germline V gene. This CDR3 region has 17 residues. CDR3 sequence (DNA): TGTGCCAGCAGTGGCCGCCCGCAGTGGGGCTTCATTCTGCCCCTCCACTTT. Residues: CASSGRPQWGFILPLHF.

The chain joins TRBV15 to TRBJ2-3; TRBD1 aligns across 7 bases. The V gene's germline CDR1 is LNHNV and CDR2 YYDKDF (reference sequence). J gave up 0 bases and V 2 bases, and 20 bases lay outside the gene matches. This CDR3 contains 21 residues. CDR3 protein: CATSRPGQETQYGASTDTQYF. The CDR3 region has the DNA TGTGCCACCAGCAGACCTGGACAGGAGACCCAATATGGGGCTAGCACAGATACGCAGTATTTT.

This chain's CDR3 is CASSLSQPQHF. CDR3 in DNA: TGTGCCAGCAGTTTGAGTCAGCCCCAGCATTTT. V is TRBV28 and J is TRBJ1-5; D unclear. V was clipped by 3 bases and J by 6 bases, with 3 bases between them. This CDR3 has 11 amino acids. Germline loops: CDR1 MDHEN, CDR2 SYDVKM.

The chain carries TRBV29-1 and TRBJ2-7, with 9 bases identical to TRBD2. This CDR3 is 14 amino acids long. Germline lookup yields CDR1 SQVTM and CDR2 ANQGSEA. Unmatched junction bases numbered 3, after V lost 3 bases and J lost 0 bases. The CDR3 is CSVELSGSSYEQYF. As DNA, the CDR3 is TGCAGCGTTGAGCTTAGCGGGAGCTCCTACGAGCAGTACTTC.

The CDR3 DNA sequence: TGTGCCAGCAGCTTAGGGGGGAGCGAGCAGTACTTC. Protein sequence: CASSLGGSEQYF. The genes are TRBV11-3 and TRBJ2-7; D tentatively reads TRBD1 or TRBD2 (5 bases each). The CDR3 sequence is 12 residues long. Germline V lookup: CDR1 SGHNT, CDR2 YENEEA. V dropped 1 base and J dropped 6 bases, with 7 bases sitting between them.

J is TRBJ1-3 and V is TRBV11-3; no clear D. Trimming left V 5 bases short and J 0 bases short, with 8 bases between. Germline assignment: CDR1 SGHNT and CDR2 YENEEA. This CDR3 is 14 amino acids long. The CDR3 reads CASSPPGSGNTIYF. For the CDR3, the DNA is TGTGCCAGCAGCCCACCGGGCTCTGGAAACACCATATATTTT.

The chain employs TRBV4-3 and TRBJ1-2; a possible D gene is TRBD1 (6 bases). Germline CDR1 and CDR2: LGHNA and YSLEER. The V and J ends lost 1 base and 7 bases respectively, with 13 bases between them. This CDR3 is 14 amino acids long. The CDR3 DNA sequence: TGCGCCAGCAGCCAAGCTGGACAGTCGGGTGGCTACACCTTC. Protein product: CASSQAGQSGGYTF.

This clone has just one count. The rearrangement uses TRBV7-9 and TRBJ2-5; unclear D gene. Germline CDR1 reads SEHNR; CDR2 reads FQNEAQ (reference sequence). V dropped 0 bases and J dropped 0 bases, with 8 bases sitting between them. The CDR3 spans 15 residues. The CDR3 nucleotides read TGTGCCAGCAGCTTAGCATTGGAGTACCAAGAGACCCAGTACTTC. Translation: CASSLALEYQETQYF.

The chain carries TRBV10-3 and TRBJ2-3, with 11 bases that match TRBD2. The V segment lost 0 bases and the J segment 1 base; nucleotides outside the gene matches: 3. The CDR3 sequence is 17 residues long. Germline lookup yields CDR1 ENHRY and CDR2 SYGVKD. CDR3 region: CAISESKGLAGTDTQYF. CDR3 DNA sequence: TGTGCCATCAGTGAGTCGAAGGGACTAGCGGGCACAGATACGCAGTATTTT.

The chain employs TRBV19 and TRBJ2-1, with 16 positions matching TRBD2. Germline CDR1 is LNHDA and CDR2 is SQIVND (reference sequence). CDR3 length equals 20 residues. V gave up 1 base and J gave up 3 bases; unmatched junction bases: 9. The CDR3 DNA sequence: TGTGCCAGTAGTATAGTCGGGACTAGCGGGAGGGCCCATTACTACAATGAGCAGTTCTTC. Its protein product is CASSIVGTSGRAHYYNEQFF.

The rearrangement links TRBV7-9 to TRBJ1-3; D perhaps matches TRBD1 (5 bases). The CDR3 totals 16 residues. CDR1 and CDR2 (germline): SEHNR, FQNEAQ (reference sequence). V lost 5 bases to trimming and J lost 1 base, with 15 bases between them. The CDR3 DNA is TGTGCCAGCAGCCTCGGAACGGGGGGGTCTGGAAACACCATATATTTT. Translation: CASSLGTGGSGNTIYF.

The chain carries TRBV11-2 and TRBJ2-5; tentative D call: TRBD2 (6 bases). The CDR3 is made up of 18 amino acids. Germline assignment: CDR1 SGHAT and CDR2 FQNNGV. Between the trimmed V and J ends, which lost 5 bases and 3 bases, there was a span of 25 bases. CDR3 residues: CASSPIAEILRRKETQYF. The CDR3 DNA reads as TGTGCCAGCAGCCCCATAGCGGAGATCTTACGGCGAAAAGAGACCCAGTACTTC.